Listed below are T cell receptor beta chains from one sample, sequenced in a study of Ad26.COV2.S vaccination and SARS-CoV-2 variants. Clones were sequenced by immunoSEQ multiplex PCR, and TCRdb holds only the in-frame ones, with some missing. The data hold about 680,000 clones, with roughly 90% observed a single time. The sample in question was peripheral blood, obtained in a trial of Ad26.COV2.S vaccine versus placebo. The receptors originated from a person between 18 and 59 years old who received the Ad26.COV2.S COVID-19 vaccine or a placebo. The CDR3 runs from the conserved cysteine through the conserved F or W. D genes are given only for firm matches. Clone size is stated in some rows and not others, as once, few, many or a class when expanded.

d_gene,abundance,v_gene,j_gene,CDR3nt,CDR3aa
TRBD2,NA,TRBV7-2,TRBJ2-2,TGTGCCAGCAGCTTAGGACTAGCGGGGGGGCCGAACACCGGGGAGCTGTTTTTT,CASSLGLAGGPNTGELFF
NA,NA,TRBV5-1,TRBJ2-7,TGCGCCAGCAGCTTGTTCATTTCACGCGAGCAGTACTTC,CASSLFISREQYF
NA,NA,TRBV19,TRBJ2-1,TGTGCCAGTACCCTGGGGGGTAGCTCCTACAATGAGCAGTTCTTC,CASTLGGSSYNEQFF
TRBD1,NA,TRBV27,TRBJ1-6,TGTGCCAGCAGACAGGGGGCATGGAATTCACCCCTCCACTTT,CASRQGAWNSPLHF
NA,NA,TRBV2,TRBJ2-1,TGTGCCAGCAGTGAGTGGGCCAGGGCGGCCCGTGAGCAGTTCTTC,CASSEWARAAREQFF
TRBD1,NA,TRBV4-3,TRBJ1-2,TGCGCCAGCAGCCAAGACTGGCAGGGGGCCTTTGGCTACACCTTC,CASSQDWQGAFGYTF
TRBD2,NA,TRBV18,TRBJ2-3,TGTGCCAGCTCACCCGGGACTAGCGGAACAACAGATACGCAGTATTTT,CASSPGTSGTTDTQYF
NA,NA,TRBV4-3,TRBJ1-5,TGCGCCAGCAGCCAAGAGGTCTACAATCAGCCCCAGCATTTT,CASSQEVYNQPQHF
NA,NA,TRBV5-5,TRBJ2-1,TGTGCCAGCAGCGCAACCCTCTCCTACAATGAGCAGTTCTTC,CASSATLSYNEQFF
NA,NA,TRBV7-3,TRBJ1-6,TGTGCCAGCAGCTTAAAGGGGGATTCACCCCTCCACTTT,CASSLKGDSPLHF
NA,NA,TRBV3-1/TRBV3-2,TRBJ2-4,TGTGCCAGCAGCCAAGATTGGGGTATAGCAAACATTCAGTACTTC,CASSQDWGIANIQYF
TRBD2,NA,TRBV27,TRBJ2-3,TGTGCCAGCAGTTTATCGGGTCTAGCGGTGGATACGCAGTATTTT,CASSLSGLAVDTQYF
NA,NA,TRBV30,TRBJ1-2,TGTGCCTGGAGTGTACTGGGGGTTAATAACTATGGCTACACCTTC,CAWSVLGVNNYGYTF
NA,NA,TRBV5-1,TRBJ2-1,TGCGCCAGCAGCTTGTTGCGGAACGACAATGAGCAGTTCTTC,CASSLLRNDNEQFF
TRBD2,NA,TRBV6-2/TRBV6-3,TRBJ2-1,TGTGCCAGCAGTTATCCCCCCTCCCTCGGCGGGGGGACCTACAATGAGCAGTTCTTC,CASSYPPSLGGGTYNEQFF
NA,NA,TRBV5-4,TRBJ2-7,TGTGCCAGCAGCTCCGCCGGGACACTCTACGAGCAGTACTTC,CASSSAGTLYEQYF
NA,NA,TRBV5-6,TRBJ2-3,TGTGCCAGCAGCCCACTCGACAGATTGGGGACAGATACGCAGTATTTT,CASSPLDRLGTDTQYF
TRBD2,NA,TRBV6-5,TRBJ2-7,TGTGCCAGCAGTTACTCGATACTAGCGGGCCCCTACGAGCAGTACTTC,CASSYSILAGPYEQYF
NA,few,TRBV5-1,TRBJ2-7,TGCGCCAGCAGCCGACGAACTGACAGGAACTACGAGCAGTACTTC,CASSRRTDRNYEQYF
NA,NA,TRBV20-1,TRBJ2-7,TGCAGTGCTAGTAATCCCAGGGGCTCCTACGAGCAGTACTTC,CSASNPRGSYEQYF
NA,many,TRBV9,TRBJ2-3,TGTGCCAGCAGCGTGACAGGTTTTCCCACAGATACGCAGTATTTT,CASSVTGFPTDTQYF